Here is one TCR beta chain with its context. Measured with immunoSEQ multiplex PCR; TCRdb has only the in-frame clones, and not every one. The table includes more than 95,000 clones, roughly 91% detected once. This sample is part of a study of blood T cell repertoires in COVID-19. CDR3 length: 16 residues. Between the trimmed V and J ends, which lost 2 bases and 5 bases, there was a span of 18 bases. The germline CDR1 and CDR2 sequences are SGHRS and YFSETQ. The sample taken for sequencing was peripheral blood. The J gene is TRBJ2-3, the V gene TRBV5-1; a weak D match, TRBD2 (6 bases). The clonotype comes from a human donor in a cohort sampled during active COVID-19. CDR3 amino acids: CASSFGRTPRGDTQYF. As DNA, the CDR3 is TGCGCCAGCAGCTTTGGGAGGACCCCAAGAGGAGATACGCAGTATTTT. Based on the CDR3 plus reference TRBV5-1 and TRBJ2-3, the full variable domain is KAGVTQTPRYLIKTRGQQVTLSCSPISGHRSVSWYQQTPGQGLQFLFEYFSETQRNKGNFPGRFSGRQFSNSRSEMNVSTLELGDSALYLCASSFGRTPRGDTQYFGPGTRLTVL.